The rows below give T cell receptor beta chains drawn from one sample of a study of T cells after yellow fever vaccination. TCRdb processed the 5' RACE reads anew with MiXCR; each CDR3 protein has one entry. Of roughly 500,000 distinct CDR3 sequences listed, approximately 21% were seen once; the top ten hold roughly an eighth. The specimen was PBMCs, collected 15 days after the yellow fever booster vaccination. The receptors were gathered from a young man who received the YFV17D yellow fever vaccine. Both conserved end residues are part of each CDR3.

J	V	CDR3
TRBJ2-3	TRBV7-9	CASSAGLAGGTDTQYF
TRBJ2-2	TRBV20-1	CSARDRDYLVGELFF
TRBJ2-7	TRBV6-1	CASSGGLAGADEQYF
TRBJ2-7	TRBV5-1	CASSKPGSYEQYF
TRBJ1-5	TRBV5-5	CASSAGQVNQPQHF
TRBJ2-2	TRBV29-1	CSTKTNTGELFF
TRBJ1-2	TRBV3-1	CASSQEGSNYGYTF
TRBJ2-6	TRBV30	CAQGYGANVLTF
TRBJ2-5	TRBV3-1	CASSQEGGLAGRQETQYF
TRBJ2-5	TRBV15	CATSRDRGRGETQYF
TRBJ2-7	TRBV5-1	CASSLVSSGKGEQYF
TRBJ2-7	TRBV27	CASMKGLHEQYF
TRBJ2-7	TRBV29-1	CSALRQGFPYEQYF
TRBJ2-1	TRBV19	CASSPYYSGGHEQFF
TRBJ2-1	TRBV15	CATKGQANNEQFF
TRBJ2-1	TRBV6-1	CASSGGVSGVNNEQFF
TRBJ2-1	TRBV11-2	CASSLSRTGYEQFF
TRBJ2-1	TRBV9	CASSVGAHIGVGVAYNEQFF
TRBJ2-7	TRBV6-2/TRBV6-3	CASSQGRGHSYEQYF
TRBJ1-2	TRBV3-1	CASSLTGTGERGYTF
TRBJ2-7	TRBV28	CASSLSDSSYEQYF
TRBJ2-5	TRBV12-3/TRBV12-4	CASRDEGMRETQYF
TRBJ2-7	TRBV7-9	CASSLDGEPLEQYF
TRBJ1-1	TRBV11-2	CASSFEYTEAFF
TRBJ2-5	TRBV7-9	CASSDRRETQYF
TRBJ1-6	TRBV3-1	CASQRGVNSPLHF
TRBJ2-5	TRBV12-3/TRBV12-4	CASSWDRWGRQKYQETQYF
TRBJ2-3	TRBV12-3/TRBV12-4	CASSLAASGVGDTQYF
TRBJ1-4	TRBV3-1	CASSQGGLRGEKLFF
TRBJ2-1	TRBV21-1	CASTEIEQFF
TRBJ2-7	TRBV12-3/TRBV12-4	CASKRTSGYYEQYF
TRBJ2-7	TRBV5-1	CASALVRNEQYF
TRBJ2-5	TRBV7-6	CASSLSGVGTQYF
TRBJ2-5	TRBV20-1	CSARGGGRQETQYF
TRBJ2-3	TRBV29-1	CSGATGPDTQYF
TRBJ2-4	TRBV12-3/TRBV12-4	CASSQGGNIQYF
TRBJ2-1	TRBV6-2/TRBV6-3	CASSYPTNPRDYNEQFF
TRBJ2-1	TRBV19	CASFQYNEQFF
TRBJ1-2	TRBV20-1	CSAIGLTNYGYTF
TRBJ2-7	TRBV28	CASTPGGTYEQYF
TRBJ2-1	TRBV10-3	CAIYASGPNEQFF
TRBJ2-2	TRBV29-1	CSVGSGRANTGELFF
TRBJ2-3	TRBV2	CASRAGVDTQYF
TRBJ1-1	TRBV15	CATSRDILNTEAFF
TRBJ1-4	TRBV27	CASSKGQGGEKLFF
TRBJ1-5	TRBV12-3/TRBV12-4	CASCQELGQPQHF
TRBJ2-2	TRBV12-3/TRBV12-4	CASSRPGLGSGELFF
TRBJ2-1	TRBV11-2	CASSLDRREEQFF
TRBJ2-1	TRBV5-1	CASSLAVTSGSSYNEQFF
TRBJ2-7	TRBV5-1	CASSLGGTVQGEQYF
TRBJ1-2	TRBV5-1	CASSFTDLYGYTF
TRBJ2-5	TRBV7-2	CASSWSWTSGETQYF
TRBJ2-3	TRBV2	CASSETPWRPDTQYF
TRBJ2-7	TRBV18	CASSPTGDEQYF